This T cell receptor beta chain came from a study of blood T cell repertoires in COVID-19. Across the whole study: Sites across the United States, Italy and Spain contributed samples from acute and convalescent COVID-19. Sample material is recorded as cDNA or gDNA derived from T cells, B-cell-depleted T cells, or PBMCs.

Per the germline V gene, CDR1 is LNHNV and CDR2 is YYDKDF (reference sequence). This CDR3 spans 17 amino acids. The V and J ends lost 1 base and 5 bases respectively, with 20 bases between them. How the authors handled the data: Amplified reference gene primers provided the basis for estimating nucleated cell counts. Sequencing used immunoSEQ multiplex PCR; TCRdb keeps in-frame clones, though not all of them. Clonal size and the V and J genes are those of that table, whereas D and trimming came from the DNA. The table shows approximately 150,000 clones, with approximately 90% occurring only once. Sequenced: peripheral blood. The J gene is TRBJ1-1, the V gene TRBV15; a possible D gene is TRBD1 (5 bases). This clonotype originated in a man aged 50-60 years who had recovered from COVID-19. In DNA form, the CDR3 reads TGTGCCACCAGCAGAGCCTTGGGCGGGGGTCTGGCGACTGAAGCTTTCTTT. It specifies CATSRALGGGLATEAFF.